One sample yielded the 9 T cell receptor beta chains listed below, sequenced in a study of T cell repertoires in cytomegalovirus infection. No antigen is known for these receptors. TCRdb fed the reads into MiXCR, producing one record per CDR3 protein. Here the sample spans tens of thousands of distinct CDR3 sequences, around 30% being singletons. This material consisted of CD8+ T cells from cultured PBMCs, taken from culture after CMV antigen stimulation. These receptors were collected from a human donor in good health (CMV status not recorded). Some clones in this sample may be carry-over from other donors' samples.

This chain connects TRBV3-1 to TRBJ2-5; possibly TRBD2 for D (5 bases). Between the trimmed V and J ends, which lost 4 bases and 2 bases, there was a span of 11 bases. The germline V gene encodes CDR1 LGHDT and CDR2 YNNKEL (reference sequence). This CDR3 is 14 amino acids long. CDR3 DNA sequence: TGTGCCAGCAGCCTGGACTTATCTCAAGAGACCCAGTACTTC. Translation gives CASSLDLSQETQYF.

CDR3 DNA sequence: TGTGCCAGCAGTCCTCCTGGACACTACGAGCAGTACTTC. It encodes CASSPPGHYEQYF. The chain has TRBV12-3 or TRBV12-4 and TRBJ2-7; tentative D call: TRBD1 (5 bases). The germline V and J ends were trimmed by 5 bases and 3 bases, with 11 bases remaining between them. This CDR3 spans 13 amino acids.

The chain joins TRBV5-6 to TRBJ2-7; a possible D gene is TRBD2 (6 bases). The CDR3 consists of 15 residues. Trimming left V 1 base short and J 1 base short, with 12 bases between. Per the germline V gene, CDR1 is SGHDT and CDR2 is YYEEEE. The CDR3 region has the DNA TGTGCCAGCAGCTTGAGTTTAGGAGGGTCCTACGAGCAGTACTTC. Its translation: CASSLSLGGSYEQYF.

The CDR3, as DNA: TGTGCCAGCAGCCCTGTGGTGACCGGGGAGCTGTTTTTT. Translation: CASSPVVTGELFF. J is TRBJ2-2 and V is TRBV7-9, with no clear D. This CDR3 is 13 amino acids long. CDR1 SEHNR and CDR2 FQNEAQ come from the germline V gene (reference sequence). Trimming stripped 5 bases from V and 5 bases from J, with 9 bases between.

This clonotype was counted between two and nine times. The V and J genes are TRBV5-6 and TRBJ2-5, with a weak D call TRBD2 (7 bases). Looked up from germline, CDR1 is SGHDT and CDR2 is YYEEEE. The V gene lost 0 bases and the J gene lost 4 bases, with 19 bases spanning the gap. The CDR3 has 17 amino acids. CDR3 region: CASSLVSGGPPSETQYF. In DNA form, the CDR3 reads TGTGCCAGCAGCTTGGTGTCCGGGGGGCCACCGTCAGAGACCCAGTACTTC. The full variable domain, with the rest looked up from reference TRBV5-6 and TRBJ2-5, is DAGVTQSPTHLIKTRGQQVTLRCSPKSGHDTVSWYQQALGQGPQFIFQYYEEEERQRGNFPDRFSGHQFPNYSSELNVNALLLGDSALYLCASSLVSGGPPSETQYFGPGTRLLVL.

This clonotype has only a few counts. The genes are TRBV10-3 and TRBJ2-1, with D possibly matching TRBD1 (5 bases). Germline V CDR1 and CDR2: ENHRY, SYGVKD. V dropped 4 bases and J dropped 4 bases, with 8 bases sitting between them. The CDR3 has 13 residues. CDR3 protein: CAISGGLYNEQFF. CDR3 nucleotides: TGTGCCATCAGTGGGGGCTTGTACAATGAGCAGTTCTTC.

This clonotype appeared many times. The chain carries TRBV9 and TRBJ2-1; TRBD1 might be the D (6 bases). CDR3 size: 15 residues. Trimming left V 3 bases short and J 4 bases short, with 14 bases between. The germline V gene has CDR1 SGDLS and CDR2 YYNGEE. CDR3 loop: CASSDTGHLYNEQFF. The DNA for the CDR3 is TGTGCCAGCAGCGATACGGGACATTTATACAATGAGCAGTTCTTC.

The chain is built from TRBV5-6 and TRBJ2-7; a weak D match, TRBD1 (5 bases). Germline values: CDR1 SGHDT, CDR2 YYEEEE. The V end was cut by 4 bases, the J end by 5 bases, with 16 bases between. The CDR3 has 14 amino acids. CDR3 loop: CASSRGSRANEQYF. CDR3 nucleotides: TGTGCCAGCAGCAGGGGAAGCAGGGCTAACGAGCAGTACTTC.

This clonotype was recorded many times. The chain joins TRBV27 to TRBJ2-2; TRBD1 matches 8 bases. CDR3 length: 17 residues. Germline trimming cut 2 bases from V and 3 bases from J; bases unmatched to any gene: 8. Germline V gene lookup returns CDR1 MNHEY and CDR2 SMNVEV (reference sequence). This chain's CDR3 is CASSLPPGGGDTGELFF. In DNA form, the CDR3 reads TGTGCCAGCAGTTTACCCCCAGGGGGCGGCGACACCGGGGAGCTGTTTTTT.